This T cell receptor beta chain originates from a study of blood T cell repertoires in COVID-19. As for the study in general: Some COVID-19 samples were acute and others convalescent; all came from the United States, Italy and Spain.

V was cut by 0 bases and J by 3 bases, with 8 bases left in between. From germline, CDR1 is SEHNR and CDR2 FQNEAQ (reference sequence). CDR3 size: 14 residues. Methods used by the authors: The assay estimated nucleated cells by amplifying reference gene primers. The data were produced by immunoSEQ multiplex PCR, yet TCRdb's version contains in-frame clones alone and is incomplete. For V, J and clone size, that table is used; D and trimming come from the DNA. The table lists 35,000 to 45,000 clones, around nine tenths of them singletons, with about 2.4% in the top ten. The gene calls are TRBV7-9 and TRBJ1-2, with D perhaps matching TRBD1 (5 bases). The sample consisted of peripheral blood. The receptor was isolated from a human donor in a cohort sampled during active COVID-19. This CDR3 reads CASSLAGVYYGYTF. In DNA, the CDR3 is TGTGCCAGCAGCTTAGCAGGGGTTTACTATGGCTACACCTTC.